Presented here are 22 T cell receptor beta chains from one specimen sequenced in a study of patients and donors after allogeneic stem cell transplantation. TCRdb ran MiXCR on the RT-PCR reads and lists one entry per CDR3 protein. The sample includes about 230,000 distinct CDR3 sequences, approximately 14% seen only once; the top ten take approximately 10%. Sample: blood, either unsorted or a sorted T cell fraction (not recorded which). These receptors were collected from a human donor who was either an allogeneic HSCT recipient or a stem cell or donor lymphocyte infusion donor (not recorded which). It is not recorded whose cells these are; they may come from a transplant donor.

As for this clonotype: A junction boundary mismatches the germline segment, possibly from a read error. The CDR3 coding sequence is TGTGCCGGGAGCCGGGGGCCGCAAGAGACCCAGTACTTC. It codes for CAGSRGPQETQYF. The J gene is TRBJ2-5, the V gene TRBV30; D is tentatively TRBD1 or TRBD2 (6 bases each). The CDR3 runs 13 residues. Germline V gives CDR1 GTSNPN, CDR2 SVGIG (reference sequence).

This clonotype was seen many times. The chain joins TRBV11-2 to TRBJ1-2; possible D gene TRBD1, 5 bases. The CDR3 is 14 amino acids. CDR1 SGHAT and CDR2 FQNNGV come from the germline V gene. The V gene lost 5 bases and the J gene lost 8 bases, with 18 bases spanning the gap. CDR3 sequence (DNA): TGTGCCAGCAGCCTTGATGGGGGGTGGGGAGGCTACACCTTC. Residues: CASSLDGGWGGYTF.

This clonotype was seen a handful of times. The gene calls are TRBV20-1 and TRBJ2-3; D is unresolved. The ends were cut back, 1 base at V and 3 bases at J, with 20 bases in the middle. The germline V gene has CDR1 DFQATT and CDR2 SNEGSKA (reference sequence). The CDR3 runs to 17 residues. CDR3 protein: CSARGSGVARKTDTQYF. CDR3 DNA: TGCAGTGCTAGAGGTTCCGGCGTGGCCAGAAAGACAGATACGCAGTATTTT.

The V call is TRBV5-1, the J call TRBJ2-7; perhaps TRBD2 as D (6 bases). Germline CDR1 reads SGHRS; CDR2 reads YFSETQ. The CDR3 runs to 15 residues. With 4 bases removed from V and 2 bases from J, the gap between germline ends came to 16 bases. This CDR3 reads CASSPRDSGPYEQYF. CDR3 DNA sequence: TGCGCCAGCAGCCCCCGGGACTCCGGCCCCTACGAGCAGTACTTC.

This sequence joins TRBV4-1 and TRBJ1-4, with 8 bases aligning to TRBD1. This CDR3 region has 15 residues. The J segment lost 8 bases and the V segment lost 4 bases, leaving 9 bases of the junction unmatched. Germline V gene data show CDR1 as MGHRA and CDR2 as YSYEKL. The DNA for the CDR3 is TGCGCCAGCAGCCCACCCCTCGCAGGGGGCGAAAAACTGTTTTTT. This gives the protein CASSPPLAGGEKLFF.

This clonotype showed up many times. The chain employs TRBV4-3 and TRBJ2-1, with 7 bases that match TRBD2. V trimming: 0 bases; J trimming: 0 bases; junction bases outside the gene matches: 8. CDR1 and CDR2 from the germline V gene are LGHNA and YSLEER. The CDR3 spans 18 residues. CDR3 in amino acids: CASSQEGSGAISYNEQFF. CDR3 DNA: TGCGCCAGCAGCCAAGAAGGAAGCGGGGCCATCTCCTACAATGAGCAGTTCTTC.

The rearrangement links TRBV14 to TRBJ1-2; 8 nucleotides agree with TRBD1. CDR3 length: 16 residues. Trimming took 4 bases from V and 1 from J; bases not matched to a gene: 8. Germline V gene data show CDR1 as SGHDN and CDR2 as FVKESK. This CDR3 is CASSRYHRGDNYGYTF. Here the CDR3 DNA reads TGTGCCAGCAGCCGCTACCACAGGGGGGATAACTATGGCTACACCTTC.

This clonotype was recorded at least ten times. The J gene is TRBJ1-1, the V gene TRBV5-1; possibly TRBD1 for D (6 bases). This CDR3 spans 16 amino acids. The germline V gene has CDR1 SGHRS and CDR2 YFSETQ. Trimming pared 4 bases from V and 1 base from J, leaving 17 bases between. CDR3 sequence (DNA): TGCGCCAGCAGCCCGAAGTCCTCGACAGGGAACACTGAAGCTTTCTTT. Translation gives CASSPKSSTGNTEAFF.

This clonotype occurred many times. V gene TRBV10-3 combines with J gene TRBJ1-2; D may be TRBD1 (5 bases). Germline lookup yields CDR1 ENHRY and CDR2 SYGVKD. The CDR3 is 13 amino acids. V lost 7 bases, J lost 8 bases, and 17 bases lay in between. The CDR3 loop is CAITQRGIEGYTF. The DNA of the CDR3 is TGTGCCATCACCCAACGGGGGATAGAGGGCTACACCTTC.

This clonotype was counted between two and nine times. This chain joins TRBV2 and TRBJ2-2, with 11 bases matching TRBD2. The length of the CDR3 is 15 residues. The V gene end was trimmed by 2 bases and the J gene end by 4 bases; junction bases not matched to a gene: 0. From germline, CDR1 is SNHLY and CDR2 FYNNEI. In DNA form, the CDR3 reads TGTGCCAGCAGTGAACTAGCGGGAGGCACCGGGGAGCTGTTTTTT. Its protein product is CASSELAGGTGELFF.

This clonotype turned up a few times. The chain has TRBV20-1 and TRBJ2-2; D unclear. CDR1 is DFQATT and CDR2 is SNEGSKA in the germline V gene (reference sequence). Trimming removed 4 bases at V and 1 base at J, with 10 bases between. The CDR3 is 14 residues long. The CDR3 region is CSATRAGNTGELFF. The DNA for the CDR3 is TGCAGTGCTACACGGGCCGGGAACACCGGGGAGCTGTTTTTT.

The table lists this clonotype with a few counts. The chain recombines TRBV6-2 or TRBV6-3 with TRBJ2-1; TRBD2 aligns across 9 bases. Germline CDR1 MNHEY, CDR2 SVGEGT. The V segment lost 4 bases and the J segment 0 bases; nucleotides outside the gene matches: 7. CDR3 length equals 17 residues. This chain's CDR3 is CASSFLAGSSSYNEQFF. In DNA, the CDR3 is TGTGCCAGCAGTTTCCTAGCGGGGTCCAGCTCCTACAATGAGCAGTTCTTC.

This clonotype has just a few counts. The V and J genes are TRBV4-3 and TRBJ2-3, with unresolved D. Trimming shortened V by 0 bases and J by 0 bases, and 4 bases separated the two germline ends. Germline V gene data show CDR1 as LGHNA and CDR2 as YSLEER. The CDR3 has 14 residues. The CDR3 coding sequence is TGCGCCAGCAGCCAAGATAGTAGCACAGATACGCAGTATTTT. Translated, it gives CASSQDSSTDTQYF.

This clonotype was observed many times. The chain recombines TRBV9 with TRBJ2-1; 10 positions match TRBD2. The CDR3 loop spans 16 amino acids. Trimming cost V 4 bases and J 0 bases; bases outside gene matches: 4. Germline CDR1 reads SGDLS; CDR2 reads YYNGEE. The CDR3 DNA follows: TGTGCCAGCAGCCTTCGGACTAGCGGCTCCTACAATGAGCAGTTCTTC. Its translation: CASSLRTSGSYNEQFF.

This clonotype was seen ten or more times. This sequence joins TRBV7-8 and TRBJ1-5; D is possibly TRBD1 (5 bases). Trimming removed 5 bases from V and 4 bases from J, with 18 bases in between. Germline assignment: CDR1 SGHVS and CDR2 FQNEAQ. The CDR3 has 16 amino acids. The CDR3 sequence is CASSRQSGRSNQPQHF. The DNA of the CDR3 is TGTGCCAGCAGCCGCCAATCGGGGCGAAGTAATCAGCCCCAGCATTTT.

In this sample, this clonotype turned up many times. The chain joins TRBV7-2 to TRBJ1-2; TRBD1 is a possible D gene (5 bases). Trimming removed 6 bases at V and 7 bases at J, with 15 bases between. The germline V gene encodes CDR1 SGHTA and CDR2 FQGNSA. This CDR3 contains 13 residues. CDR3 in DNA: TGTGCCAGCAGACCCCCGGGTGGGGGTGGCTACACCTTC. Translation gives CASRPPGGGGYTF.

Ten or more counts support this clonotype. V is TRBV29-1 and J is TRBJ2-5, with a possible D match to TRBD2 (7 bases). Trimming left V 6 bases short and J 4 bases short, with 15 bases between. Per germline, CDR1 SQVTM and CDR2 ANQGSEA. This CDR3 has 13 amino acids. The CDR3 sequence: CSVSGGRGETQYF. CDR3 nucleotide sequence: TGCAGCGTATCGGGGGGCAGGGGAGAGACCCAGTACTTC. The full variable domain, with the rest looked up from reference TRBV29-1 and TRBJ2-5, is SAVISQKPSRDICQRGTSLTIQCQVDSQVTMMFWYRQQPGQSLTLIATANQGSEATYESGFVIDKFPISRPNLTFSTLTVSNMSPEDSSIYLCSVSGGRGETQYFGPGTRLLVL.

This clonotype was counted between two and nine times. This sequence joins TRBV3-1 and TRBJ2-3, with 8 bases lining up with TRBD1. CDR1 LGHDT and CDR2 YNNKEL come from the germline V gene (reference sequence). This CDR3 contains 14 residues. V trimming: 3 bases; J trimming: 3 bases; junction bases outside the gene matches: 2. CDR3 DNA: TGTGCCAGCAGCCACCGGACAGGGACAGATACGCAGTATTTT. Protein: CASSHRTGTDTQYF.

This clonotype was detected a few times. The chain links TRBV10-2 to TRBJ2-7, with 8 nucleotides matching TRBD2. The CDR3 has 16 amino acids. V was clipped by 3 bases and J by 1 base; unmatched bases: 8. CDR1 and CDR2 from the germline V gene are WSHSY and SAAADI. CDR3 in DNA: TGCGCCAGCAGTGACCCGCGGACTAGCTCTTCCTACGAGCAGTACTTC. Its translation: CASSDPRTSSSYEQYF.

This clonotype was observed a handful of times. The CDR3 coding sequence is TGTGCCAGCAGCAAGACAGGATATATCAATTCACCCCTCCACTTT. As protein: CASSKTGYINSPLHF. The chain links TRBV11-2 to TRBJ1-6, with D perhaps matching TRBD1 (6 bases). Trimming cost V 5 bases and J 7 bases, with 15 bases left between them. Germline CDR1 is SGHAT and CDR2 is FQNNGV. The CDR3 covers 15 residues.

Only a few counts were recorded for this clonotype. The CDR3 loop reads CSVAPSTDTQYF. The DNA of the CDR3 is TGCAGCGTGGCACCTAGCACAGATACGCAGTATTTT. The chain employs TRBV29-1 and TRBJ2-3; D uncertain. This CDR3 has 12 residues. CDR1 is SQVTM and CDR2 is ANQGSEA in the germline V gene. V lost 6 bases and J lost 0, with 7 bases in between.

This clonotype was picked up many times. This chain joins TRBV4-3 and TRBJ1-6; D unclear. CDR3 length equals 16 residues. V gave up 3 bases and J gave up 3 bases, with 12 bases separating them. CDR1 LGHNA and CDR2 YSLEER come from the germline V gene. Written as DNA, the CDR3 is TGCGCCAGCAGCCATTCTAATAAGGACTATAATTCACCCCTCCACTTT. Protein sequence: CASSHSNKDYNSPLHF.